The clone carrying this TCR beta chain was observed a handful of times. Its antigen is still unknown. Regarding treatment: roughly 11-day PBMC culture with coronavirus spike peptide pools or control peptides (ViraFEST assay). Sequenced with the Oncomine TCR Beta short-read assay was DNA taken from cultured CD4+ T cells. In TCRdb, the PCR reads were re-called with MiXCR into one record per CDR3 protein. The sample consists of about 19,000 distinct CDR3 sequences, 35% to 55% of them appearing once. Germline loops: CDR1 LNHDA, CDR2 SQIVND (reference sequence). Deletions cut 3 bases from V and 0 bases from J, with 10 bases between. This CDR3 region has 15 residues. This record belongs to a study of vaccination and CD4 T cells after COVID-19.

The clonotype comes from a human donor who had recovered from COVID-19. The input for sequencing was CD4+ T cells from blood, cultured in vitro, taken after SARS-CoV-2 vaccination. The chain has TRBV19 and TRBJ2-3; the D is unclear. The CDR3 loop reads CASSIKSPSTDTQYF. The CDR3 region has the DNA TGTGCCAGTAGTATTAAATCCCCTAGCACAGATACGCAGTATTTT. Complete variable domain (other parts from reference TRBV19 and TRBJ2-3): DGGITQSPKYLFRKEGQNVTLSCEQNLNHDAMYWYRQDPGQGLRLIYYSQIVNDFQKGDIAEGYSVSREKKESFPLTVTSAQKNPTAFYLCASSIKSPSTDTQYFGPGTRLTVL.